The entry below describes one T cell receptor (beta chain). These data belong to a study of OX40 agonist ivuxolimab in advanced cancers. The data were produced by immunoSEQ multiplex PCR, yet TCRdb's version contains in-frame clones alone and is incomplete. The sample records under 15,000 clones, more than 75% being singletons. The germline V gene encodes CDR1 SNHLY and CDR2 FYNNEI. This CDR3 is built from 15 residues. V gave up 0 bases and J gave up 1 base, with 9 bases separating them. The sequence derives from an adult with an advanced solid tumor such as melanoma, head and neck, liver or kidney cancer. This sequence joins TRBV2 and TRBJ1-1, with D hard to call. This specimen consisted of CD4+ or CD8+ T cells sorted from blood, obtained in a trial of the OX40 agonist ivuxolimab. CDR3 sequence: CASSEANRWNTEAFF. The CDR3 region has the DNA TGTGCCAGCAGTGAAGCTAACCGATGGAACACTGAAGCTTTCTTT.